One TCR beta chain is described in this entry. Germline V gives CDR1 LGHNT, CDR2 FRNRAP. The germline V and J ends were trimmed by 4 bases and 6 bases, with 25 bases remaining between them. CDR3 length equals 17 residues. The sample belongs to a study of control samples from healthy donors and cancer patients. Only in-frame clones appear in the TCRdb table, and some are missing; sequencing was by immunoSEQ multiplex PCR. The data contain fewer than 200,000 clones, almost 90% of them singletons. The sequencing sample was made of blood. The chain uses TRBV12-5 and TRBJ2-7; D perhaps matches TRBD1 (7 bases). The TCR comes from a woman between 50 and 59 years old in good health. The CDR3 here is CASGCPPIDRARGEQYF. CDR3 DNA: TGTGCTAGTGGTTGCCCCCCAATCGACAGGGCGCGGGGCGAGCAGTACTTC.